Sequencing of this T cell receptor (beta chain) was carried out in a study of T cell responses to AZD1222 COVID-19 vaccine. Study results and limitations: Only a handful of individuals given AZD1222 were seropositive at baseline. Regions 160-218 and 743-854 held dominance among vaccine-associated CD4 TCRs, which spanned spike.

Method: immunoSEQ multiplex PCR; TCRdb's copy keeps in-frame clones and lacks some. This table holds about 120,000 clones, about 90% found once. Comment on this clone: Antigen: not known. The germline gene is not matched at one end of the junction; a read error may be the cause.

The CDR3 spans 16 residues. Germline V gene data show CDR1 as SGHTA and CDR2 as FQGNSA. Sequenced here: peripheral blood, sampled on day 0 of AZD1222 vaccination. V usage is TRBV7-2 and J usage is TRBJ1-6, with 9 nucleotides matching TRBD1. The origin of this receptor is an adult in good health. Here the CDR3 reads CASSSRDRVQNSPLHF. The CDR3 region has the DNA TGTGCCAGCAGCTCACGGGACAGGGTACAAAATTCGCCCCTCCACTTT.